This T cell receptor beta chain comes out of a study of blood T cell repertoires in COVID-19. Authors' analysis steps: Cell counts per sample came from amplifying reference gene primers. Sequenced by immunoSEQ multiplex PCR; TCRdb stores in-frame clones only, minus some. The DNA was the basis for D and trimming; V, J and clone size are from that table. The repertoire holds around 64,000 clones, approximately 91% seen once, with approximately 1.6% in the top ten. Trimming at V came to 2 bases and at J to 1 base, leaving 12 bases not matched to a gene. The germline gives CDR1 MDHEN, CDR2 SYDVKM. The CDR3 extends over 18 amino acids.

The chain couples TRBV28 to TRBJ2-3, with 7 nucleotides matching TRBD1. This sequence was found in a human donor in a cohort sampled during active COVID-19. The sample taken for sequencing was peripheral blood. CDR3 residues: CASSLPYLGGAGTDTQYF. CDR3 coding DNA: TGTGCCAGCAGTTTACCCTACCTAGGGGGCGCCGGCACAGATACGCAGTATTTT.